This is a list of T cell receptor beta chains from one sample in a study of T cell repertoires in cytomegalovirus infection. Their cognate antigens are unknown. Each CDR3 protein is one row after TCRdb ran MiXCR on the reads. Of some 920,000 distinct CDR3 sequences listed, 25% to 40% are singletons. This material consisted of cultured CD8+ T cells from PBMCs, taken from culture after CMV antigen stimulation. All receptors come from a human donor in good health (CMV status not recorded). Some clones in this sample may be carry-over from other donors' samples. The CDR3 runs from the conserved cysteine through the conserved F or W. The D gene is left open where the match is weak. Clone size appears in some rows only: once, few, many, or a class for an expanded clone.

-	TRBV4-1	TRBJ1-3	-	CASSQAAPGFASSRNTIYF	TGCGCCAGCAGCCAAGCTGCACCGGGCTTCGCTTCTAGTAGAAACACCATATATTTT
-	TRBV5-6	TRBJ2-3	-	CASSDAVTQYF	TGTGCCAGCAGCGATGCAGTTACGCAGTATTTT
few	TRBV29-1	TRBJ2-3	-	CSVAADPTDTQYF	TGCAGCGTCGCTGCAGACCCCACAGATACGCAGTATTTT
few	TRBV4-3	TRBJ1-1	-	CASSQDWADSITEAFF	TGCGCCAGCAGCCAAGATTGGGCAGACTCCATCACTGAAGCTTTCTTT
few	TRBV7-9	TRBJ1-1	-	CASSAQMGSNTEAFF	TGTGCCAGCAGCGCCCAAATGGGGTCGAACACTGAAGCTTTCTTT
-	TRBV7-2	TRBJ1-1	-	CASSPGGRVEAFF	TGTGCCAGCAGCCCCGGGGGGCGGGTTGAAGCTTTCTTT
many	TRBV7-3	TRBJ1-2	-	CASSPESFINYGYTF	TGTGCCAGCAGCCCAGAATCCTTCATTAACTATGGCTACACCTTC
-	TRBV6-6	TRBJ2-1	TRBD2	CATISGGGGNEQFF	TGTGCCACCATATCAGGCGGGGGGGGCAATGAGCAGTTCTTC
-	TRBV6-1	TRBJ1-5	-	CASNTGNSNQPQHF	TGTGCCAGCAACACTGGAAATAGCAATCAGCCCCAGCATTTT
many	TRBV7-9	TRBJ2-1	-	CASSASGVTYNEQFF	TGTGCCAGCAGCGCGTCGGGGGTGACCTACAATGAGCAGTTCTTC
many	TRBV10-3	TRBJ1-5	-	CAISESRDAFYSNQPQHF	TGTGCCATCAGTGAGTCTAGGGACGCTTTTTATAGCAATCAGCCCCAGCATTTT
many	TRBV27	TRBJ2-1	-	CASFKGGGNEQFF	TGTGCCAGTTTCAAAGGGGGAGGCAATGAGCAGTTCTTC
-	TRBV5-4	TRBJ2-3	-	CASMGTGDTDTQYF	TGTGCCAGCATGGGTACCGGGGACACAGATACGCAGTATTTT
-	TRBV12-3/TRBV12-4	TRBJ2-2	-	CASSFGPAGELFF	TGTGCCAGCAGTTTCGGGCCGGCCGGGGAGCTGTTTTTT
-	TRBV27	TRBJ1-1	-	CASSSQGRPLNTEAFF	TGTGCCAGCAGCTCTCAGGGGCGGCCACTGAACACTGAAGCTTTCTTT
few	TRBV19	TRBJ2-3	-	CASSMGRSTDTQYF	TGTGCCAGTAGTATGGGTAGAAGCACAGATACGCAGTATTTT
-	TRBV28	TRBJ1-2	-	CASSFPGGRYGYTF	TGTGCCAGCAGTTTCCCGGGGGGACGGTATGGCTACACCTTC
many	TRBV7-8	TRBJ1-2	-	CASSPSGTPFYGYTF	TGTGCCAGCAGCCCCTCAGGGACTCCTTTCTATGGCTACACCTTC
many	TRBV7-2	TRBJ2-5	-	CASRNSPLGLETQYF	TGTGCCAGCAGAAACTCCCCACTAGGGCTCGAGACCCAGTACTTC
-	TRBV7-9	TRBJ2-6	-	CASSPPWADQWGANVLTF	TGTGCCAGCAGCCCGCCTTGGGCAGATCAATGGGGGGCCAACGTCCTGACTTTC
many	TRBV7-9	TRBJ1-5	-	CASSLDQGYQPQHF	TGTGCCAGCAGCTTAGACCAGGGATATCAGCCCCAGCATTTT
once	TRBV7-9	TRBJ2-3	-	CASSPNDWTDTQYF	TGTGCCAGCAGCCCCAATGACTGGACAGATACGCAGTATTTT
few	TRBV6-1	TRBJ2-5	-	CASKSGWETQYF	TGTGCCAGCAAATCGGGCTGGGAGACCCAGTACTTC
few	TRBV12-3/TRBV12-4	TRBJ2-5	-	CASSLLAVETQYF	TGTGCCAGCAGTTTACTAGCAGTGGAGACCCAGTACTTC
once	TRBV4-1	TRBJ1-2	-	CASSHRGGEAGYTF	TGCGCCAGCAGCCACCGGGGGGGGGAGGCTGGCTACACCTTC
few	TRBV20-1	TRBJ2-5	TRBD2	CSARILAGGSQETQYF	TGCAGTGCTAGAATTTTAGCGGGGGGATCCCAAGAGACCCAGTACTTC
few	TRBV12-3/TRBV12-4	TRBJ2-4	TRBD1	CASSPGQGARNIQYF	TGTGCCAGCAGTCCGGGACAGGGGGCAAGGAACATTCAGTACTTC
once	TRBV14	TRBJ2-2	-	CASRPGRLRGELFF	TGTGCCAGCAGACCTGGACGGCTTCGGGGGGAGCTGTTTTTT
few	TRBV7-9	TRBJ1-1	TRBD1	CASSSGQGEAFF	TGTGCCAGCAGCTCCGGACAGGGGGAAGCTTTCTTT
-	TRBV6-6	TRBJ2-5	TRBD2	CASNPTSGAVETHYF	TGTGCCAGCAACCCGACTAGCGGGGCGGTAGAGACCCACTACTTC
-	TRBV27	TRBJ2-7	-	CASSTRQVTTEQYF	TGTGCCAGCAGTACCCGACAGGTTACTACCGAGCAGTACTTC
-	TRBV19	TRBJ1-5	-	CASSIMGRIQGNQPQHF	TGTGCCAGTAGTATAATGGGGAGGATCCAGGGCAATCAGCCCCAGCATTTT
few	TRBV7-2	TRBJ2-3	-	CASIPALSTDTQYF	TGTGCCAGCATCCCCGCCCTAAGCACAGATACGCAGTATTTT
few	TRBV7-9	TRBJ1-1	TRBD1	CASSGGSGQFTEAFF	TGTGCCAGCAGCGGTGGTTCGGGACAGTTCACTGAAGCTTTCTTT
many	TRBV12-3/TRBV12-4	TRBJ1-1	-	CASTLTDQNTEAFF	TGTGCCAGCACCTTGACAGACCAGAACACTGAAGCTTTCTTT
few	TRBV4-3	TRBJ2-3	-	CASTPDGTSTDTQYF	TGCGCCAGCACCCCAGACGGGACTTCTACAGATACGCAGTATTTT
few	TRBV7-9	TRBJ1-1	TRBD1	CASSVPRYTGEEAFF	TGTGCCAGCAGCGTCCCCCGGTACACAGGGGAGGAAGCTTTCTTT
-	TRBV20-1	TRBJ2-1	-	CSARVGYSYNEQFF	TGCAGTGCTAGAGTAGGTTACTCCTACAATGAGCAGTTCTTC
-	TRBV10-2	TRBJ2-3	-	CASKKLVESTDTQYF	TGCGCCAGCAAAAAACTAGTGGAAAGCACAGATACGCAGTATTTT
few	TRBV7-9	TRBJ1-5	TRBD1	CASSLEGTGEPNQPQHF	TGTGCCAGCAGCTTAGAAGGGACAGGGGAACCCAATCAGCCCCAGCATTTT
-	TRBV6-6	TRBJ1-2	-	CASSYSNMGDYGYTF	TGTGCCAGCAGTTACTCGAATATGGGAGACTATGGCTACACCTTC
-	TRBV6-6	TRBJ2-7	-	CVSRNREAYEQYF	TGTGTCAGCCGGAACAGGGAGGCCTACGAGCAGTACTTC
-	TRBV12-3/TRBV12-4	TRBJ2-1	-	CASRVGVSYNEQFF	TGTGCCAGCAGGGTAGGTGTCTCCTACAATGAGCAGTTCTTC
many	TRBV7-9	TRBJ1-1	-	CASSPEMNTEAFF	TGTGCCAGCAGCCCCGAAATGAACACTGAAGCTTTCTTT
-	TRBV12-3/TRBV12-4	TRBJ1-2	-	CASSSPEGYGYTF	TGTGCCAGCAGTTCCCCGGAGGGCTATGGCTACACCTTC
-	TRBV27	TRBJ1-1	-	CASSLQGWTEAFF	TGTGCCAGCAGTTTACAGGGATGGACTGAAGCTTTCTTT
-	TRBV7-9	TRBJ1-2	-	CASSAGGVNYGYTF	TGTGCCAGCAGCGCCGGGGGGGTTAACTATGGCTACACCTTC
few	TRBV7-9	TRBJ1-6	TRBD1	CASSLGQPDFALHF	TGTGCCAGCAGCTTGGGACAGCCTGATTTCGCCCTCCACTTT
few	TRBV9	TRBJ2-2	TRBD2	CASSPSGDTGELFF	TGTGCCAGCAGCCCTAGCGGGGATACCGGGGAGCTGTTTTTT
many	TRBV11-2	TRBJ2-3	-	CASSLGGGRQLIDTQYF	TGTGCCAGCAGCTTAGGAGGCGGGCGGCAGTTGATCGATACGCAGTATTTT
-	TRBV20-1	TRBJ2-7	TRBD2	CSAAVAPSGALYEQYF	TGCAGTGCCGCCGTCGCCCCTAGCGGAGCTCTTTACGAGCAGTACTTC
-	TRBV27	TRBJ2-3	TRBD2	CASSSPSAGGLPDTQYF	TGTGCCAGCAGTTCCCCCTCCGCGGGGGGGCTCCCAGATACGCAGTATTTT